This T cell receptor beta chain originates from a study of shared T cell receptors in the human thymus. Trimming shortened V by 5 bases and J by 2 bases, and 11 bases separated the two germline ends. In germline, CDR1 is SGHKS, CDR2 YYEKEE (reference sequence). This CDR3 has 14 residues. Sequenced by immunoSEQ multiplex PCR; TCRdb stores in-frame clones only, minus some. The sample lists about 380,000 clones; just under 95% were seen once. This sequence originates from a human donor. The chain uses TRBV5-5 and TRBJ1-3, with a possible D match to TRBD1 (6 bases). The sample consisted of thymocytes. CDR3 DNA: TGTGCCAGCAGACCGTCAGGGGCTGGAAACACCATATATTTT. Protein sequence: CASRPSGAGNTIYF. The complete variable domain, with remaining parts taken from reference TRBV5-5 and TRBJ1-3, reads DAGVTQSPTHLIKTRGQQVTLRCSPISGHKSVSWYQQVLGQGPQFIFQYYEKEERGRGNFPDRFSARQFPNYSSELNVNALLLGDSALYLCASRPSGAGNTIYFGEGSWLTVV.